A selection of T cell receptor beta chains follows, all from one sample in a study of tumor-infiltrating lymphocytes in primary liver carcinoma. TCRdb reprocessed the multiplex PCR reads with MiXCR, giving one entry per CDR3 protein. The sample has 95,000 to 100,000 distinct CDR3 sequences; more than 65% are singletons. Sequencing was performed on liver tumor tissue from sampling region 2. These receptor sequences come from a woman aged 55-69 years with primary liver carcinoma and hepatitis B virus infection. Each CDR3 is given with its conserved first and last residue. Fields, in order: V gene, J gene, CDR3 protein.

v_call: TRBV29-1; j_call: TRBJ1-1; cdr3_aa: CSTRAGGHTEAFF
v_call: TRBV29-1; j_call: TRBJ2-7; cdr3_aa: CSVDPRRAGNEQYF
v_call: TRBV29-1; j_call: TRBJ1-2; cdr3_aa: CSAGVNYGYTF
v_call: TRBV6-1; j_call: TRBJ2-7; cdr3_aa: CASSEAANYEQYF
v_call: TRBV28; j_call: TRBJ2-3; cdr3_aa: CASSPDQLQDTQYF
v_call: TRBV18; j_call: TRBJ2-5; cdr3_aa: CASSPRRLDWKEAQYF
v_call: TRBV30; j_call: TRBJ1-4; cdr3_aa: CAWTLGGLSEKLFF
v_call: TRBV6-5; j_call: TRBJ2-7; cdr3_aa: CASSWGRTSGGEQYF
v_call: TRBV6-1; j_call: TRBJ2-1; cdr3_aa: CDSSIGALGSEQFF
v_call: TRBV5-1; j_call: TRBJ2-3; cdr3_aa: CASSANRVRGDTQYF
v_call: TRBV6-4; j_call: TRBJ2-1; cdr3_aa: CVSSEGAAYNEQFF
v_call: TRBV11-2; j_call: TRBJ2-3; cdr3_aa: CASSLGGLGYTSDTQYF
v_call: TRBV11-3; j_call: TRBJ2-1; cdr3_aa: CASNLGGSANEQSF
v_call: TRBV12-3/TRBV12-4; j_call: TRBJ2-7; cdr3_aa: CPRTMQGYYEQYF
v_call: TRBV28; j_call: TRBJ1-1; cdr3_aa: CASMAGLGTETFF
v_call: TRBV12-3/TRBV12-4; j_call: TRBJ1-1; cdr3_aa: CAGSPRTWTEAFF
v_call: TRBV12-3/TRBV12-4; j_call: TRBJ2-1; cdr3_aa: CARPGGRSYNEQFF
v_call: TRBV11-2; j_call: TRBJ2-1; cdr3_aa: CASRPGLANNEQFF
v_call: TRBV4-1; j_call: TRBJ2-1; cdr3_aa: CASSHAEGSYIEQFF
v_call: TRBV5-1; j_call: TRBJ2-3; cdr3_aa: CASSPGASGARLTDTQYF
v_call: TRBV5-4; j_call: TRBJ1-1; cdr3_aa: CASSLSQQGTNTEAFF
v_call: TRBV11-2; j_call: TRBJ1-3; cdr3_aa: CASNSPGLGGLASGNIIYF
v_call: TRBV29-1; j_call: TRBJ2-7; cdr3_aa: CSHRRTGASGYEQYF
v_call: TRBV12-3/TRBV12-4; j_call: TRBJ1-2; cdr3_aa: CASSIQQGVEGYTF
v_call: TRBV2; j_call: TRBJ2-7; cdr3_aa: CASSRQGADYEQYF
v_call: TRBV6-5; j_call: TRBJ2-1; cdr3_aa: CVSSTGVLYNEQFF
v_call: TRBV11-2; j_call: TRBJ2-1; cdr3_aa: CASIPDSRYRERFF